This T cell receptor (beta chain) was recorded in a study of shared clonotypes between healthy human individuals (dated by TCRdb to 2020 to 2022). The study in broad terms: Two women and three men aged 18 to 49 years were included in the cohort. For each donor, CD4 naive and CD4 memory were each run on three plates, CD8 naive on two plates, and CD8 memory on one plate. To estimate repertoire size and how much clonotypes are shared between individuals, the study performed deep sequencing of blood TCR repertoires from a few healthy adults. To increase sequencing depth and limit assay-specific biases, different laboratories used diverse techniques to prepare libraries and sequence TCR repertoires. Each donor's leukapheresis produced roughly between roughly 0.9 and 9 billion PBMCs. Broad study findings and their caveats: Incomplete sequencing was indicated by rarefaction of sorted-subset datasets, despite the large sequencing depth. Estimated clonotype richness was generally larger for naive than for memory subsets. Based on pairwise subsampling, the degree of clonotype sharing among donors was expected to be affected by sequencing depth. Clonotypes shared by all four sorted-subset donors showed higher generation probabilities than non-shared clonotypes. Sharing across a few donors was observed for about 5% of naive CD4, around 3.5% of naive CD8, around 2.5% of memory CD4, and less than 0.45% of memory CD8 clonotypes. The genetic and exposure-history diversity represented was limited by the small number of donors. Sampling was limited to blood, and TCR repertoires in tissue likely differ from TCR repertoires in blood.

Using the deep immunoSEQ assay, TCR CDR3 regions were amplified from genomic DNA by multiplex PCR. For each cell subset, the extracted genomic DNA was distributed evenly across all wells of several immunoSEQ 96-well plates, and each plate served as one replicate. For sorted subsets, around 200 ng genomic DNA, equal to about 30,000 T cell genomes, was loaded into each replicate PCR. The purified libraries were quantified using a Qubit 3.0 fluorometer, sized with a Bioanalyzer 2100, and then quantified again using the KAPA Library Quantification kit. Each immunoSEQ 96-well plate was sequenced on its own single-read 150-cycle Illumina NextSeq 550 flow cell. The authors processed their data as follows. Because the immunoSEQ output included only junctional sequences and no quality scores, the filtering could not be the same as the filtering used for full-length reads. Sequences were annotated with PyIR, a Python wrapper for IgBLAST v1.9, using IMGT germline references to assign V/J genes and CDR3. Reads were removed for weak V/J assignments (E-value above 1e-6), missing CDR3, stop codons, out-of-frame junctions, or ambiguous translated residues. A V3J clonotype was defined by an identical inferred V gene, J gene, and CDR3 amino acid sequence. The percentage overlap between two repertoires was calculated by dividing the number of shared unique clonotypes by the size of the smaller repertoire. Three approaches were used to assess repertoire richness: RTK rarefaction, the Chao1 estimator, and Recon v2.1 estimates of unobserved clonotypes. For all TCRbeta clonotypes obtained by the gDNA method from a handful of donors, generation probabilities were computed with OLGA. Not all clones reach the TCRdb copy of this immuneACCESS table, which keeps in-frame sequences only. Checked studies attribute under half of the gap to unresolved V genes and leave the rest unexplained. From that table come the V and J calls and clone size; the DNA was used to work out D and trimming. The sample contains approximately 2,000,000 clones, 85% to 95% of them found a single time. Roughly 1.7% of the sample belongs to the ten largest clones.

With regard to this clone: Its recognized antigen is unknown. Base-call qualities are not available, and no considerably larger clone is one nucleotide away.

For the CD8 naive samples, CD45RO-negative cells were positively selected for CCR7, yielding a CD45RA+CCR7+ population from which TemRA cells were excluded. The donors were healthy, HIV-negative adults who had no recently reported acute infections or vaccinations. Only Caucasian adults living in Nashville, Tennessee, USA were represented among the donors. Blood was obtained by leukapheresis, after which PBMCs were separated by Ficoll-Histopaque density gradient centrifugation and cryopreserved in liquid nitrogen vapor phase. Purity and quantity of every magnetically sorted T cell population were checked by analytical flow cytometry. Genomic DNA was isolated from each sorted fraction and quantified by UV absorbance on a Nanodrop 2000c. Based on the germline V gene, the CDR1 and CDR2 sequences are SNHLY and FYNNEI. Here V drops 7 bases and J drops 0 bases, and the junction holds 10 bases not matched to any gene. Including cysteine and phenylalanine, the CDR3 has 16 amino acids. Solely the CDR3 DNA is kept, with 48 bases framed from the first base.

This sequence was found in a young man in good health. Some clones in this sample may be carry-over from other donors' samples. Input material: naive CD8+ T cells from PBMCs. Explained via the paper, the cell subset or site label denotes: CD45RA+CCR7+. The receptor chain draws on TRBV2 and TRBJ1-1; 8 middle bases align to TRBD1. The CDR3 region has the sequence CASNPTGASLNTEAFF. The DNA sequence is TGTGCCAGCAATCCGACAGGGGCCAGCCTGAACACTGAAGCTTTCTTT.